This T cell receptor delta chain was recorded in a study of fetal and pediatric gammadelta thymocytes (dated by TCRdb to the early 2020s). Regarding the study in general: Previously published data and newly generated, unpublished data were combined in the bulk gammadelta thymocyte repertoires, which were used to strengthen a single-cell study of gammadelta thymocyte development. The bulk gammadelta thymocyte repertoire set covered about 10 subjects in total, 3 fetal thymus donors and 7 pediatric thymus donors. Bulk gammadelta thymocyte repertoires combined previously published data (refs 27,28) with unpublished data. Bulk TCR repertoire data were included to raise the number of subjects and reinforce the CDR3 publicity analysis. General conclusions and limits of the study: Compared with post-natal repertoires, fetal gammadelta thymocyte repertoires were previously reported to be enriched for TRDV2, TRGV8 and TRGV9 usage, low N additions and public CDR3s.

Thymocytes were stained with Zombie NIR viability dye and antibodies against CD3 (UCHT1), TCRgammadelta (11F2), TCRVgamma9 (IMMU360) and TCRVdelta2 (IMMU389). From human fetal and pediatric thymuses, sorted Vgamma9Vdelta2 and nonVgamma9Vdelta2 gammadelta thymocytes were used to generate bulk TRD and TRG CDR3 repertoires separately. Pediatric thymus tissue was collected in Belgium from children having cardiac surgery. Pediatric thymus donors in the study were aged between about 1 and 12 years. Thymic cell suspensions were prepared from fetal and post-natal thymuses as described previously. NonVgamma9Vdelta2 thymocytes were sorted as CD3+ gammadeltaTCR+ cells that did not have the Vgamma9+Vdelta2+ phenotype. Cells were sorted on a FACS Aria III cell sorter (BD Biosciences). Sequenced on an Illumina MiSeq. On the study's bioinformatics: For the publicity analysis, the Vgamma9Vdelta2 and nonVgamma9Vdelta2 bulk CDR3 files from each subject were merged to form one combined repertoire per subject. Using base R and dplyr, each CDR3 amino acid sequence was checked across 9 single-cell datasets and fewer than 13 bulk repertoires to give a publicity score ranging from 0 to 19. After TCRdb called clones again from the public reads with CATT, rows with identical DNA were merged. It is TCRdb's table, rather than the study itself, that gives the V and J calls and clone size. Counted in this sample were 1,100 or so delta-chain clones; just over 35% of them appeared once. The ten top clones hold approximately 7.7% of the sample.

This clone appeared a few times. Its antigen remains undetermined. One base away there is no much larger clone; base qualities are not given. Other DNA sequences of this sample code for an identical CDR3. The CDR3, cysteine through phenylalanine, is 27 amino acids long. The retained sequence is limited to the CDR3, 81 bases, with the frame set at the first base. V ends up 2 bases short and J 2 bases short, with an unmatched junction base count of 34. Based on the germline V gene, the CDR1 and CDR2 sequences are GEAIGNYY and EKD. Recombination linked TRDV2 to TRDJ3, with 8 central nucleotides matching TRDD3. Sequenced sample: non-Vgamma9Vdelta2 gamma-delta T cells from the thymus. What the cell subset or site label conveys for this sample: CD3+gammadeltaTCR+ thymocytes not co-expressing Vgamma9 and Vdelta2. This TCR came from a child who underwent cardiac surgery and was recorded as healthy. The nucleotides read TGTGCCTGTGACATTCGGAATTTTACTCTTCTTCCTGGGGGACACAGAGGGGACGCCTGGGACACCCGACAGATGTTTTTC. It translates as CACDIRNFTLLPGGHRGDAWDTRQMFF.